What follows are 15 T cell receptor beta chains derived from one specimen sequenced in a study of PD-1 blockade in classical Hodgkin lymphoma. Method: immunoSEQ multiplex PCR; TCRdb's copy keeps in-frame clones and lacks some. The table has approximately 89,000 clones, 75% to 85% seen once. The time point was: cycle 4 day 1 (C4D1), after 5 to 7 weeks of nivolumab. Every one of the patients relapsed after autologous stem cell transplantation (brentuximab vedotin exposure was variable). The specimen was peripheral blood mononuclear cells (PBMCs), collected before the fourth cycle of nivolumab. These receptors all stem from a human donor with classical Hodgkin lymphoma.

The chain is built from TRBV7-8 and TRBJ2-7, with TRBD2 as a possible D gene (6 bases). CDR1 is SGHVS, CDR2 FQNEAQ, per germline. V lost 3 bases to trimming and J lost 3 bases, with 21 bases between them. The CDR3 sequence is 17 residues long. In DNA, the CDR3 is TGTGCCAGCAGCTTCCCATCCTCAGGAGGGAGCGTCTACGAGCAGTACTTC. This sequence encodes CASSFPSSGGSVYEQYF.

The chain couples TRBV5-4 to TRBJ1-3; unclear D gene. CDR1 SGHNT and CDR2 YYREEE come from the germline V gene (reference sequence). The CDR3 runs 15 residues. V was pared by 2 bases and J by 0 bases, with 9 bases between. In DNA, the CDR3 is TGTGCCAGCAGCTTAGAGGGAACCTCTGGAAACACCATATATTTT. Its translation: CASSLEGTSGNTIYF.

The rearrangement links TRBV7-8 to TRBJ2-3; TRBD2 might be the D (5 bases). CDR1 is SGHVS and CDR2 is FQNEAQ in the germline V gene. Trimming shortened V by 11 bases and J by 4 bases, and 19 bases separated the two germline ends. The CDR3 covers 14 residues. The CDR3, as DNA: TGTGCCTCGCCGGGCCGAGGAGGTCCAGATACGCAGTATTTT. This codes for CASPGRGGPDTQYF. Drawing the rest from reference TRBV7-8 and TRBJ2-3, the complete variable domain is GAGVSQSPRYKVAKRGQDVALRCDPISGHVSLFWYQQALGQGPEFLTYFQNEAQLDKSGLPSDRFFAERPEGSVSTLKIQRTQQEDSAVYLCASPGRGGPDTQYFGPGTRLTVL.

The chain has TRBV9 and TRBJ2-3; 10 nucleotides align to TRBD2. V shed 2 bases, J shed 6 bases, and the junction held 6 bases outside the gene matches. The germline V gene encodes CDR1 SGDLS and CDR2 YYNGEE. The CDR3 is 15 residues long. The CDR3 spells CASSVLAGVGDTQYF. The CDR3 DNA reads TGTGCCAGCAGCGTCCTAGCGGGAGTGGGTGATACGCAGTATTTT.

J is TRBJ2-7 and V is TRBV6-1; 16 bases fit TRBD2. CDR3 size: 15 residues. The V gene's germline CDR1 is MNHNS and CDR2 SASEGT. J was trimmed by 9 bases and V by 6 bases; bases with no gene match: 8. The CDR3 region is CASRSGTSGRGGQYF. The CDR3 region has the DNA TGTGCCAGCAGATCCGGGACTAGCGGGAGGGGCGGGCAGTACTTC.

The DNA of the CDR3 is TGTGCCAGCAGTTTATACAGGGTGGGTGATGGCTACACCTTC. Residues: CASSLYRVGDGYTF. The chain employs TRBV28 and TRBJ1-2; TRBD1 might be the D (6 bases). V dropped 1 base and J dropped 6 bases, with 12 bases sitting between them. This CDR3 region has 14 residues. CDR1 and CDR2 (germline): MDHEN, SYDVKM.

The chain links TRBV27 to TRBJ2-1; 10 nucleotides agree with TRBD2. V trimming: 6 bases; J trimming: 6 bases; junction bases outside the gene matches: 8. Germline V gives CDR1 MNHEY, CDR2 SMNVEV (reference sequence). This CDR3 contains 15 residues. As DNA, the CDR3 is TGTGCCAGCAGCCTAGCGGGAGAGGCTTTCAATGAGCAGTTCTTC. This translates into CASSLAGEAFNEQFF.

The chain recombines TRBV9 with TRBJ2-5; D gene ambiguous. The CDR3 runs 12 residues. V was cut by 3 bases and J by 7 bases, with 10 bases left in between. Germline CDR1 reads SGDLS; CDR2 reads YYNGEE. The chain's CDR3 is CASSGPLGTQYF. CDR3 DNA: TGTGCCAGCAGCGGACCCCTGGGGACCCAGTACTTC.

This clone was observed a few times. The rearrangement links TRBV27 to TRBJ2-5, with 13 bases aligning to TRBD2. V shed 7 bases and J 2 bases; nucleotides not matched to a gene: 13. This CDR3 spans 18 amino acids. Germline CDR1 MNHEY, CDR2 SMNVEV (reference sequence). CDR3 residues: CASTRLGTSGTRQETQYF. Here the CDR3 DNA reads TGTGCCAGCACAAGGCTCGGGACTAGCGGGACCCGACAAGAGACCCAGTACTTC.

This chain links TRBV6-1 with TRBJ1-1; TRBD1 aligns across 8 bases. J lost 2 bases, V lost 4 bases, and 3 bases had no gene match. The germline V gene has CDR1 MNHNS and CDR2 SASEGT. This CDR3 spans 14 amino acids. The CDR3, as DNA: TGTGCCAGCAGTGTCGACAGGGGAAACACTGAAGCTTTCTTT. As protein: CASSVDRGNTEAFF.

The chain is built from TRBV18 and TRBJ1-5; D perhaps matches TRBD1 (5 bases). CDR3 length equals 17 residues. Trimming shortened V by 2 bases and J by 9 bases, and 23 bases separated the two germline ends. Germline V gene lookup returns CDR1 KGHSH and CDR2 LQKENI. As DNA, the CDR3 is TGTGCCAGCTCACCAGGGCAGGCAGGGCGGAGAGGTGGGCCCCAGCATTTT. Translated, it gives CASSPGQAGRRGGPQHF.

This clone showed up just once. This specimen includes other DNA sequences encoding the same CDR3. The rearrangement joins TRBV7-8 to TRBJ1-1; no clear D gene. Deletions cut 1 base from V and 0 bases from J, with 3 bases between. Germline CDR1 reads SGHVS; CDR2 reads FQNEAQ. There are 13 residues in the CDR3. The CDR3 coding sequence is TGTGCCAGCAGCTTAGGTATGAACACTGAAGCTTTCTTT. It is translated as CASSLGMNTEAFF.

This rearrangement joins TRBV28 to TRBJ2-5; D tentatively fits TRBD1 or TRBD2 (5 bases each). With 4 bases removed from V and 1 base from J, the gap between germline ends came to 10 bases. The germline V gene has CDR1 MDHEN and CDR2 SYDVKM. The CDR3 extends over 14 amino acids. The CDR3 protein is CASSSGTFQETQYF. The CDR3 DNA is TGTGCCAGCAGTTCAGGGACCTTCCAAGAGACCCAGTACTTC.

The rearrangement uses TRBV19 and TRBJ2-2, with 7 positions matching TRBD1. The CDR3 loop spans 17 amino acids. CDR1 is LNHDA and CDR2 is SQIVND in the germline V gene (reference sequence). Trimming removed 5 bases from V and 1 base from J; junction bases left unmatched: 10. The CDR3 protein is CASSVGQLIGNTGELFF. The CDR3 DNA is TGTGCCAGTAGTGTGGGACAGCTGATAGGGAACACCGGGGAGCTGTTTTTT.

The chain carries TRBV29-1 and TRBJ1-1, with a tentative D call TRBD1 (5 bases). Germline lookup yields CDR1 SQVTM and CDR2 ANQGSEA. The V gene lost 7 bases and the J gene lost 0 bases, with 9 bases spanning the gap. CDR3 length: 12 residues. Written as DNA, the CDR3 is TGCAGCGGCCAACAGGTGAACACTGAAGCTTTCTTT. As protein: CSGQQVNTEAFF.